This T cell receptor (beta chain) came from a study of OX40 agonist ivuxolimab in advanced cancers. Study details: Ivuxolimab, an agonist antibody against OX40 (CD134), was given to patients.

V lost 2 bases and J lost 3; bases outside the gene matches: 5. Germline CDR1 and CDR2: SGHRS and YFSETQ. The CDR3 is 15 amino acids. Produced via immunoSEQ multiplex PCR; TCRdb's table is partial and in-frame only. Of about 70,000 clones listed, around nine tenths are singletons. The chain combines TRBV5-1 with TRBJ2-7; 10 bases match TRBD1. The source was CD4+ or CD8+ T cells sorted from blood, collected in a trial of the OX40 agonist ivuxolimab. The receptor comes from an adult with an advanced solid tumor such as melanoma, head and neck, liver or kidney cancer. In DNA form, the CDR3 reads TGCGCCAGCAGCTTCCGGGACAGGGGCGTCTACGAGCAGTACTTC. This gives the protein CASSFRDRGVYEQYF.